This T cell receptor (beta chain) was recorded in a study of blood T cell repertoires in COVID-19. The germline CDR1 and CDR2 sequences are SGHTA and FQGTGA. The CDR3 is 18 amino acids. The junction had 13 bases not matched to a gene; V was cut back by 2 bases and J by 7 bases. Produced via immunoSEQ multiplex PCR; TCRdb's table is partial and in-frame only. The repertoire has roughly 140,000 clones, approximately 80% of them found once; the top ten carry approximately 7.1%. The sequence was obtained from a woman aged 45-65 years in a cohort sampled during active or convalescent COVID-19. The sample consisted of peripheral blood. The rearrangement links TRBV7-3 to TRBJ2-1, with TRBD2 identical over 11 bases. CDR3 amino acids: CASSLEVGLAGLWNEQFF. The CDR3 bases are TGTGCCAGCAGCTTAGAGGTCGGACTAGCGGGTCTTTGGAATGAGCAGTTCTTC.